The present T cell receptor beta chain was sequenced within a study of cytomegalovirus exposure and HLA in healthy donors. Between the trimmed V and J ends, which lost 5 bases and 3 bases, there was a span of 9 bases. The germline V gene encodes CDR1 LNHDA and CDR2 SQIVND (reference sequence). CDR3 length: 13 residues. Sequenced by immunoSEQ multiplex PCR; TCRdb stores in-frame clones only, minus some. The profile shows 170,000 or so clones, roughly four fifths of them singletons. Ten or more counts support this clone. What it recognizes is unknown. Findings and caveats of the study: A few chains tied to CMV proved CMV antigen-specific in vitro.

This TCR came from a woman under 30 in good health and CMV-seropositive. The gene calls are TRBV19 and TRBJ2-3; D ambiguous. Sequencing used PBMCs. CDR3 coding DNA: TGTGCCAGTAGTGTGATAGATACAGATACGCAGTATTTT. The encoded protein is CASSVIDTDTQYF.